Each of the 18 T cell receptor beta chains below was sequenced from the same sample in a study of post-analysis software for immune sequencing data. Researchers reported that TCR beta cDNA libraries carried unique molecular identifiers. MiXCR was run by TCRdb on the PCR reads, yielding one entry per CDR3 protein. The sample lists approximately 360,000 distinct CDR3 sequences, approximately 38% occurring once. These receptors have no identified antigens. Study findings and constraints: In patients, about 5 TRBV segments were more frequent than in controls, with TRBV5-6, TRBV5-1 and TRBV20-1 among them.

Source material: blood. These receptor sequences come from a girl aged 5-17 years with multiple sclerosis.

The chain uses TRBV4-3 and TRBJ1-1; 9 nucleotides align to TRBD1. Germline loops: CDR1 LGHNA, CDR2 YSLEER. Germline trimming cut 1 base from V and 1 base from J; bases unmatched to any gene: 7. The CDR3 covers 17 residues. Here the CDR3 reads CASSQGPTGGRNTEAFF. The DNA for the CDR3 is TGCGCCAGCAGCCAAGGGCCAACAGGGGGCCGGAACACTGAAGCTTTCTTT.

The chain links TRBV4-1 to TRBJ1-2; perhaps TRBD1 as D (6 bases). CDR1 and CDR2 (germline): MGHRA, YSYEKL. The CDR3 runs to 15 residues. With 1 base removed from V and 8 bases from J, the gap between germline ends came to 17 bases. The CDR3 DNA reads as TGCGCCAGCAGCCAAGCAAAGGACAGCCGGCGAGGCTACACCTTC. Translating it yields CASSQAKDSRRGYTF.

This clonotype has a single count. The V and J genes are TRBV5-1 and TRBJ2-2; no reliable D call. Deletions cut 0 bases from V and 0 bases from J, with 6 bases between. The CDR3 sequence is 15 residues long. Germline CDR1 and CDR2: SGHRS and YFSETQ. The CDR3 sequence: CASSLVSANTGELFF. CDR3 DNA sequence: TGCGCCAGCAGCTTGGTTTCGGCGAACACCGGGGAGCTGTTTTTT.

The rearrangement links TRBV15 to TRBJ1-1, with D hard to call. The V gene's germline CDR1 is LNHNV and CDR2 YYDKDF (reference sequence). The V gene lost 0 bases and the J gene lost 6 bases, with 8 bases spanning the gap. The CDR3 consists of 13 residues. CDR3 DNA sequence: TGTGCCACCAGCAGAGATCCTGCGGCTGAAGCTTTCTTT. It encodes CATSRDPAAEAFF.

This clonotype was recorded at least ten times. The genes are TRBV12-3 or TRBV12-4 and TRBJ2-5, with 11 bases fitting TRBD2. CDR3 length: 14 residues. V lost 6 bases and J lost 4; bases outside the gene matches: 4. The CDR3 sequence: CASSSGLAGETQYF. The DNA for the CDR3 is TGTGCCAGCAGCTCAGGACTAGCGGGAGAGACCCAGTACTTC.

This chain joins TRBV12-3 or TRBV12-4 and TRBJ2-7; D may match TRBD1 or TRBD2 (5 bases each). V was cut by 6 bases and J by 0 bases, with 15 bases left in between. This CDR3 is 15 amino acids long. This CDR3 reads CASRASGLSSYEQYF. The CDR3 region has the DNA TGTGCCAGCAGGGCCTCGGGGCTCAGCTCCTACGAGCAGTACTTC.

CDR3 region: CASSDLYEQYF. The CDR3 DNA sequence: TGTGCCAGCAGCGACCTCTACGAGCAGTACTTC. The rearrangement joins TRBV6-2 or TRBV6-3 to TRBJ2-5; D not resolved. The better agreement between TRBJ2-7 and the DNA end casts doubt on the J call. CDR1 and CDR2 (germline): MNHEY, SVGEGT. The CDR3 totals 11 residues.

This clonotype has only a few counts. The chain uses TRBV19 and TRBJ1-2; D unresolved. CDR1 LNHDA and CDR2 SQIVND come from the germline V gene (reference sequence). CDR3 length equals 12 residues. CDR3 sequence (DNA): TGTGCGTGTGGAGGGATTGACTATGGCTACACCTTC. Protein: CACGGIDYGYTF. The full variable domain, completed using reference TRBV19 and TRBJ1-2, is DGGITQSPKYLFRKEGQNVTLSCEQNLNHDAMYWYRQDPGQGLRLIYYSQIVNDFQKGDIAEGYSVSREKKESFPLTVTSAQKNPTAFYLCACGGIDYGYTFGSGTRLTVV.

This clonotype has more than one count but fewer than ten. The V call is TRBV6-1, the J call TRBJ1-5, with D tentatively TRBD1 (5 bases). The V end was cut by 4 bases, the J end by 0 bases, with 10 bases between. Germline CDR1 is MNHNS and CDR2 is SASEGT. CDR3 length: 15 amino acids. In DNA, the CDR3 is TGTGCCAGCAGTGTCCTTGGGGGTAGCAATCAGCCCCAGCATTTT. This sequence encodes CASSVLGGSNQPQHF.

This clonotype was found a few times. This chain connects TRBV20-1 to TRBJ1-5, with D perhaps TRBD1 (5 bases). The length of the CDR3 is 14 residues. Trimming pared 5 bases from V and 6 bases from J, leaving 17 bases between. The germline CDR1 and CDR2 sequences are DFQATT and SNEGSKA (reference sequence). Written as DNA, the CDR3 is TGCAGTGCTCATGGACTCAAAAGGGGTCAGCCCCAGCATTTT. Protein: CSAHGLKRGQPQHF.

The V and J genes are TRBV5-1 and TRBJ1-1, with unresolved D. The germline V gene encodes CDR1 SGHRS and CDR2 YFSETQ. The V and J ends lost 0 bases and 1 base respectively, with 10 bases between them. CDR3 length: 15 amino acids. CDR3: CASSLGVRRNTEAFF. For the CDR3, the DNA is TGCGCCAGCAGCTTGGGTGTCAGGAGGAACACTGAAGCTTTCTTT.

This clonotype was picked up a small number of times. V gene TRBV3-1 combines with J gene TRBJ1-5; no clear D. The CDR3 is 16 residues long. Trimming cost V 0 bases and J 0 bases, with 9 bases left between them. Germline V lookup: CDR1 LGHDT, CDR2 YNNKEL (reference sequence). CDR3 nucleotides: TGTGCCAGCAGCCAAGACAGCTCCTATAGCAATCAGCCCCAGCATTTT. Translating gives CASSQDSSYSNQPQHF. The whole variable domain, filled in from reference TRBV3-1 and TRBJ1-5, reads DTAVSQTPKYLVTQMGNDKSIKCEQNLGHDTMYWYKQDSKKFLKIMFSYNNKELIINETVPNRFSPKSPDKAHLNLHINSLELGDSAVYFCASSQDSSYSNQPQHFGDGTRLSIL.

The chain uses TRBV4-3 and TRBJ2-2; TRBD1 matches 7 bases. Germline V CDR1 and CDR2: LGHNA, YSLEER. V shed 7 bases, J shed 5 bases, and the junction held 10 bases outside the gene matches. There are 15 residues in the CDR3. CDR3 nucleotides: TGCGCCAGCAAATCAGAGACAGGGTGGACCGGGGAGCTGTTTTTT. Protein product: CASKSETGWTGELFF.

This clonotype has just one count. The CDR3 DNA sequence: TGTGCCAGCAGCCCCGACAGGGATAGCAATCAGCCCCAGCATTTT. Translated: CASSPDRDSNQPQHF. V is TRBV3-1 and J is TRBJ1-5; 7 nucleotides align to TRBD1. The CDR3 runs to 15 residues. V shed 4 bases and J 0 bases; nucleotides not matched to a gene: 3. Per germline, CDR1 LGHDT and CDR2 YNNKEL (reference sequence).

DNA of the CDR3: TGTGCCATCAGTGAAAGTATCGGCAGAAACTCTGAAGCTTTCTTT. Encoded protein: CAISESIGRNSEAFF. The chain carries TRBV10-3 and TRBJ1-1; unclear D gene. This CDR3 contains 15 residues. CDR1 is ENHRY, CDR2 SYGVKD, per germline. With 3 bases removed from V and 6 bases from J, the gap between germline ends came to 17 bases.

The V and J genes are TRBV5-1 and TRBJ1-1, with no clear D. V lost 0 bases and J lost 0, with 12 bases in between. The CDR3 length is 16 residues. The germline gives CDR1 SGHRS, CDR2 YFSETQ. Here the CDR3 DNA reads TGCGCCAGCAGCTTGGGGCCGCTGACCATGAACACTGAAGCTTTCTTT. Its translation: CASSLGPLTMNTEAFF.

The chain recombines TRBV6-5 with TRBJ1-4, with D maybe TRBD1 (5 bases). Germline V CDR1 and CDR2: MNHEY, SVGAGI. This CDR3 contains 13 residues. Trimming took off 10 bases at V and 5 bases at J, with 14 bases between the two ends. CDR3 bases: TGTGCCAACGGGGACGGTCGAAATGAAAAACTGTTTTTT. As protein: CANGDGRNEKLFF.

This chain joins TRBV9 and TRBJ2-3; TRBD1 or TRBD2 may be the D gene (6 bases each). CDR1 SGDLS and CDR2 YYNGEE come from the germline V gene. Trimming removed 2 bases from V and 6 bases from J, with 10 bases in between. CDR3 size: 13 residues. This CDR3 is CASSVGGQDTQYF. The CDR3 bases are TGTGCCAGCAGCGTGGGGGGCCAGGATACGCAGTATTTT.